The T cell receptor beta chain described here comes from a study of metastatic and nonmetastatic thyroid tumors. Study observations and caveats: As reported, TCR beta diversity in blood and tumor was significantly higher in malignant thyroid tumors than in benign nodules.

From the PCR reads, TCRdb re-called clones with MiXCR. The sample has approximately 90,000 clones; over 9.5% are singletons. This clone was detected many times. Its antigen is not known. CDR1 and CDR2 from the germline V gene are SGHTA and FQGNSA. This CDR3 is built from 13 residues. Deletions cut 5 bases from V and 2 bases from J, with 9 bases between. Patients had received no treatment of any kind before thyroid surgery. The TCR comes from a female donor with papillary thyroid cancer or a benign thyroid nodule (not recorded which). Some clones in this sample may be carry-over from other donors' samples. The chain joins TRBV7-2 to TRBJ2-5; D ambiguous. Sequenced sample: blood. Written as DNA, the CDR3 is TGTGCCAGCAGCCGAGGTGGGCAAGAGACCCAGTACTTC. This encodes CASSRGGQETQYF. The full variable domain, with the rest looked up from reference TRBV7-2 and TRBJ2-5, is GAGVSQSPSNKVTEKGKDVELRCDPISGHTALYWYRQSLGQGLEFLIYFQGNSAPDKSGLPSDRFSAERTGGSVSTLTIQRTQQEDSAVYLCASSRGGQETQYFGPGTRLLVL.